One sample yielded the 28 T cell receptor beta chains listed below, sequenced in a study of cytomegalovirus exposure and HLA in healthy donors. PCR involved 60 Vbeta and 13 Jbeta primers. Assay used: immunoSEQ multiplex PCR; TCRdb lists only in-frame clones, some missing. The data hold 150,000 to 200,000 clones, with roughly 83% observed a single time. The material sequenced was PBMCs. These receptors were taken from a woman between 50 and 59 years old in good health and CMV-seronegative.

CDR3 residues: CASSQGLDWSLKTQYF. The CDR3 region has the DNA TGCGCCAGCAGCCAAGGCCTGGACTGGAGCTTGAAGACCCAGTACTTC. V is TRBV4-1 and J is TRBJ2-5; D is perhaps TRBD2 (5 bases). CDR3 length: 16 amino acids. V lost 1 base, J lost 6 bases, and 18 bases lay in between. Looked up from germline, CDR1 is MGHRA and CDR2 is YSYEKL.

J is TRBJ1-5 and V is TRBV15; possible D gene TRBD1, 5 bases. CDR1 and CDR2 from the germline V gene are LNHNV and YYDKDF (reference sequence). V was cut by 1 base and J by 7 bases, with 11 bases left in between. The length of the CDR3 is 14 residues. The CDR3 loop is CATSRGRRGQPQHF. CDR3 sequence (DNA): TGTGCCACCAGCAGAGGCCGCCGGGGGCAGCCCCAGCATTTT.

This chain connects TRBV7-9 to TRBJ1-5, with D perhaps matching TRBD1 (5 bases). This CDR3 region has 14 residues. Trimming removed 7 bases at V and 0 bases at J, with 10 bases between. The germline V gene has CDR1 SEHNR and CDR2 FQNEAQ (reference sequence). The CDR3, as DNA: TGTGCCAGCACCACAGGAGATAGCAATCAGCCCCAGCATTTT. As protein: CASTTGDSNQPQHF.

The DNA of the CDR3 is TGTGCCAGTAGTATTGGGGGCGGTGAAGCTTTCTTT. Translating it yields CASSIGGGEAFF. J is TRBJ1-1 and V is TRBV19; tentative D call: TRBD1 (6 bases). V lost 3 bases and J 7 bases, leaving 9 bases between the germline ends. The CDR3 loop spans 12 amino acids. Germline V gives CDR1 LNHDA, CDR2 SQIVND (reference sequence).

This sequence joins TRBV7-2 and TRBJ2-2; no reliable D call. The V end lost 4 bases, the J end lost 1 base, and 10 bases lay between the germline ends. Germline CDR1 reads SGHTA; CDR2 reads FQGNSA. This CDR3 comprises 15 residues. DNA for the CDR3: TGTGCCAGCAGCTCGGTTTCCCGGAACACCGGGGAGCTGTTTTTT. Its translation is CASSSVSRNTGELFF. Complete variable domain (other parts from reference TRBV7-2 and TRBJ2-2): GAGVSQSPSNKVTEKGKDVELRCDPISGHTALYWYRQSLGQGLEFLIYFQGNSAPDKSGLPSDRFSAERTGGSVSTLTIQRTQQEDSAVYLCASSSVSRNTGELFFGEGSRLTVL.

This clone was observed a few times. The chain uses TRBV19 and TRBJ1-2; the D is unclear. The CDR3 covers 15 residues. V was cut by 7 bases and J by 0 bases, with 15 bases left in between. In germline, CDR1 is LNHDA, CDR2 SQIVND (reference sequence). CDR3 coding DNA: TGTGCCAGTAATGCCAGGAATCTTCCTAACTATGGCTACACCTTC. Protein: CASNARNLPNYGYTF.

The J gene is TRBJ1-1, the V gene TRBV6-5; maybe TRBD1 (5 bases). This CDR3 contains 15 residues. Germline V gene sequence: CDR1 MNHEY, CDR2 SVGAGI. The V gene lost 2 bases and the J gene lost 1 base, with 11 bases spanning the gap. The CDR3 DNA is TGTGCCAGCAGTTACGGGGGGAGGTGGAACACTGAAGCTTTCTTT. This encodes CASSYGGRWNTEAFF.

The J gene is TRBJ2-2, the V gene TRBV6-4, with 9 nucleotides matching TRBD1. This CDR3 region has 14 residues. Per germline, CDR1 MRHNA and CDR2 SNTAGT. J lost 5 bases, V lost 5 bases, and 3 bases had no gene match. CDR3 nucleotide sequence: TGTGCCAGCAGTACGACAGGGGGTACCGGGGAGCTGTTTTTT. Encoded protein: CASSTTGGTGELFF.

The gene calls are TRBV18 and TRBJ1-5; D call uncertain. V was trimmed by 6 bases and J by 7 bases, leaving 10 bases between them. This CDR3 is 12 amino acids long. CDR1 and CDR2 from the germline V gene are KGHSH and LQKENI. CDR3 amino acids: CASSGGDQPQHF. Here the CDR3 DNA reads TGTGCCAGCTCCGGAGGAGACCAGCCCCAGCATTTT.

The chain combines TRBV5-1 with TRBJ1-4; no definite D call. The V gene lost 2 bases and the J gene lost 4 bases, with 12 bases spanning the gap. The V gene's germline CDR1 is SGHRS and CDR2 YFSETQ. The length of the CDR3 is 15 residues. CDR3 loop: CASSFDVQDNEKLFF. CDR3 nucleotide sequence: TGCGCCAGCAGCTTTGACGTCCAGGATAATGAAAAACTGTTTTTT.

The chain employs TRBV27 and TRBJ1-2, with D maybe TRBD1 (5 bases). The V end lost 3 bases, the J end lost 1 base, and 15 bases lay between the germline ends. There are 16 residues in the CDR3. The germline CDR1 and CDR2 sequences are MNHEY and SMNVEV (reference sequence). The CDR3 sequence is CASSFRQNSYNYGYTF. Here the CDR3 DNA reads TGTGCCAGCAGTTTCCGACAGAACTCCTATAACTATGGCTACACCTTC.

The chain carries TRBV5-6 and TRBJ1-1; possibly TRBD1 for D (6 bases). V lost 2 bases to trimming and J lost 1 base, with 9 bases between them. Germline loops: CDR1 SGHDT, CDR2 YYEEEE. The CDR3 extends over 14 amino acids. The CDR3 protein is CASSFGQRNTEAFF. CDR3 sequence (DNA): TGTGCCAGCAGCTTCGGACAGAGGAACACTGAAGCTTTCTTT.

The chain combines TRBV28 with TRBJ2-7, with 8 bases that match TRBD1. The trim removed 4 bases at V and 2 bases at J, leaving 13 bases unmatched. Germline assignment: CDR1 MDHEN and CDR2 SYDVKM. The CDR3 runs to 17 residues. In nucleotides, the CDR3 is TGTGCCAGCAGTTCATCCTTCGGACAGGGAGACCCCTACGAGCAGTACTTC. Residues: CASSSSFGQGDPYEQYF.

This rearrangement joins TRBV9 to TRBJ2-2; possible D gene TRBD2, 7 bases. CDR3 length equals 18 residues. The V gene's germline CDR1 is SGDLS and CDR2 YYNGEE. V lost 0 bases and J lost 5, with 20 bases in between. CDR3 region: CASSVVMGAGEGTGELFF. The DNA of the CDR3 is TGTGCCAGCAGCGTAGTGATGGGGGCAGGGGAGGGGACCGGGGAGCTGTTTTTT.

The chain links TRBV6-1 to TRBJ2-7; 11 nucleotides line up with TRBD1. Germline trimming cut 4 bases from V and 2 bases from J; bases unmatched to any gene: 4. Germline lookup yields CDR1 MNHNS and CDR2 SASEGT. The CDR3 sequence is 15 residues long. CDR3 nucleotide sequence: TGTGCCAGCAGTGCTGGACAGGGGGCTACCTACGAGCAGTACTTC. It encodes CASSAGQGATYEQYF.

The chain recombines TRBV7-2 with TRBJ2-1; 15 positions match TRBD2. The germline V gene has CDR1 SGHTA and CDR2 FQGNSA. Trimming cost V 4 bases and J 5 bases; bases outside gene matches: 6. The CDR3 is 17 amino acids. The CDR3 loop reads CASSSPGLAGGNNEQFF. The CDR3 DNA reads TGTGCCAGCAGCTCGCCGGGACTAGCGGGGGGAAACAATGAGCAGTTCTTC.

A single count supports this clone. The chain recombines TRBV7-9 with TRBJ1-6; D remains unclear. Trimming took 5 bases from V and 7 from J, leaving 15 bases between them. CDR1 and CDR2 (germline): SEHNR, FQNEAQ (reference sequence). The CDR3 is 15 amino acids. CDR3 coding DNA: TGTGCCAGCAGCCGGGGAACAGCGGTGAATTCACCCCTCCACTTT. It encodes CASSRGTAVNSPLHF. Based on the CDR3 plus reference TRBV7-9 and TRBJ1-6, the full variable domain is DTGVSQNPRHKITKRGQNVTFRCDPISEHNRLYWYRQTLGQGPEFLTYFQNEAQLEKSRLLSDRFSAERPKGSFSTLEIQRTEQGDSAMYLCASSRGTAVNSPLHFGNGTRLTVT.

The V gene is TRBV19, the J gene TRBJ2-2; D is possibly TRBD2 (6 bases). V dropped 7 bases and J dropped 1 base, with 16 bases sitting between them. This CDR3 has 16 amino acids. Germline CDR1 and CDR2: LNHDA and SQIVND (reference sequence). CDR3: CASTGTATGNTGELFF. The CDR3 DNA is TGTGCCAGTACTGGGACTGCCACTGGGAACACCGGGGAGCTGTTTTTT.

The rearrangement links TRBV2 to TRBJ1-2, with 10 bases lining up with TRBD1. The V segment lost 8 bases and the J segment 4 bases; nucleotides outside the gene matches: 10. The CDR3 is made up of 15 amino acids. Germline CDR1 SNHLY, CDR2 FYNNEI. The CDR3 DNA reads as TGTGCCAGCCACGGGGGGAGGACAGGGGGCTATGGCTACACCTTC. This translates into CASHGGRTGGYGYTF.

The chain has TRBV6-6 and TRBJ1-1; TRBD1 agrees at 8 bases. Trimming took 0 bases from V and 8 from J; bases not matched to a gene: 2. The CDR3 loop spans 13 amino acids. Germline CDR1 MNHNY, CDR2 SVGAGI (reference sequence). CDR3 DNA: TGTGCCAGCAGTTACTCGACAGGGGAGGAAGCTTTCTTT. It specifies CASSYSTGEEAFF.

The table lists this clone with a few counts. This chain connects TRBV14 to TRBJ1-6; perhaps TRBD1 as D (5 bases). From germline, CDR1 is SGHDN and CDR2 FVKESK. Trimming pared 0 bases from V and 11 bases from J, leaving 20 bases between. The CDR3 has 17 amino acids. The CDR3 loop is CASSQDQSIGGSAPLHF. For the CDR3, the DNA is TGTGCCAGCAGCCAAGATCAATCGATCGGGGGTTCAGCACCCCTCCACTTT.

This chain joins TRBV2 and TRBJ1-6, with D unresolved. Germline CDR1 reads SNHLY; CDR2 reads FYNNEI. This CDR3 region has 15 residues. V lost 4 bases to trimming and J lost 3 bases, with 10 bases between them. CDR3 nucleotides: TGTGCCAGCAGTGTTGAGACACTCTATAATTCACCCCTCCACTTT. It is translated as CASSVETLYNSPLHF.

The V gene is TRBV6-6, the J gene TRBJ1-1, with a possible D match to TRBD1 (5 bases). CDR1 is MNHNY and CDR2 is SVGAGI in the germline V gene (reference sequence). The CDR3 sequence is 15 residues long. V was cut by 5 bases and J by 1 base, with 14 bases left in between. The CDR3 sequence: CASSDRQTRNTEAFF. The CDR3 DNA reads as TGTGCCAGCAGTGATCGACAGACACGGAACACTGAAGCTTTCTTT.

The V call is TRBV19, the J call TRBJ2-1; 7 nucleotides agree with TRBD1. V lost 4 bases, J lost 5 bases, and 8 bases stayed unmatched. CDR3 length: 15 amino acids. The germline CDR1 and CDR2 sequences are LNHDA and SQIVND (reference sequence). Here the CDR3 reads CASSRPTGSHNEQFF. The CDR3 DNA reads as TGTGCCAGTAGTAGACCGACAGGGTCCCACAATGAGCAGTTCTTC.

The J gene is TRBJ1-1, the V gene TRBV5-5; D ambiguous. V shed 0 bases and J shed 3 bases, with 9 bases lying between them. The CDR3 runs 14 residues. Germline CDR1 reads SGHKS; CDR2 reads YYEKEE (reference sequence). CDR3 nucleotides: TGTGCCAGCAGCTTGGCGATGAGGGACACTGAAGCTTTCTTT. Protein product: CASSLAMRDTEAFF.

V is TRBV5-1 and J is TRBJ2-2; the match to TRBD1 covers 8 bases. Germline V gene sequence: CDR1 SGHRS, CDR2 YFSETQ. Unmatched junction bases numbered 11, after V lost 5 bases and J lost 2 bases. The CDR3 runs to 17 residues. The CDR3 coding sequence is TGCGCCAGCAGGGCCAGACAGGGGAATTTAAACACCGGGGAGCTGTTTTTT. Translating gives CASRARQGNLNTGELFF.

V is TRBV6-6 and J is TRBJ1-5; TRBD1 is a possible D gene (6 bases). Per germline, CDR1 MNHNY and CDR2 SVGAGI (reference sequence). Trimming left V 6 bases short and J 3 bases short, with 15 bases between. There are 15 residues in the CDR3. The CDR3 coding sequence is TGTGCCAGCAGAACAGGGAAATTGTCCAATCAGCCCCAGCATTTT. Encoded protein: CASRTGKLSNQPQHF.

This clone was counted only a few times. The chain joins TRBV25-1 to TRBJ2-5; possibly TRBD1 for D (6 bases). Germline CDR1 is MGHDK and CDR2 is SYGVNS. The CDR3 has 15 amino acids. Trimming stripped 3 bases from V and 1 base from J, with 12 bases between. CDR3 DNA sequence: TGTGCCAGCAGTGATAACGCCAGGGGCCAAGAGACCCAGTACTTC. Translation: CASSDNARGQETQYF.